This record looks at one T cell receptor beta chain sequence and its context. The antigen remains unidentified. V lost 0 bases, J lost 2 bases, and 13 bases lay in between. The CDR3 length is 15 residues. Germline V gene lookup returns CDR1 DFQATT and CDR2 SNEGSKA (reference sequence). A single record per CDR3 protein comes from TCRdb applying MiXCR to the RT-PCR reads. The repertoire consists of 500,000 to 550,000 distinct CDR3 sequences, with under 8.5% occurring once and the leading ten covering approximately 14%. This sample is part of a study of response to subunit inactivated influenza vaccine. Study-level findings and limits: Few additional T cells are recruited per seasonal influenza vaccination, authors suggested.

Sequences were derived from PBMCs from blood, sampled roughly 24 months after vaccination. The chain carries TRBV20-1 and TRBJ1-2; no clear D gene. The clonotype originates from a man between 50 and 69 years old who received an inactivated influenza vaccine. CDR3 in amino acids: CSARENNQRNYGYTF. CDR3 coding DNA: TGCAGTGCTAGAGAAAATAACCAGAGAAACTATGGCTACACCTTC.